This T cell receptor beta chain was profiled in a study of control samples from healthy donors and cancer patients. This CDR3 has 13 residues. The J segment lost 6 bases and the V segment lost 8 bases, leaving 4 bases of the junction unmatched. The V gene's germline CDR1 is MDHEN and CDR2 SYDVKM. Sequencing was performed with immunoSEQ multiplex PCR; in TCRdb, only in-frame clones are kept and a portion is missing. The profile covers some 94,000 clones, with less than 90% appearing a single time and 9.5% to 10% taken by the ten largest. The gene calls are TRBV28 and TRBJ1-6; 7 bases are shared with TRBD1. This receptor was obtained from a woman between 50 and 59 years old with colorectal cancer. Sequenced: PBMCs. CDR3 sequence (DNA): TGTGCCAGCTTGGGACAGTCTAATTCACCCCTCCACTTT. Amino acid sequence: CASLGQSNSPLHF.